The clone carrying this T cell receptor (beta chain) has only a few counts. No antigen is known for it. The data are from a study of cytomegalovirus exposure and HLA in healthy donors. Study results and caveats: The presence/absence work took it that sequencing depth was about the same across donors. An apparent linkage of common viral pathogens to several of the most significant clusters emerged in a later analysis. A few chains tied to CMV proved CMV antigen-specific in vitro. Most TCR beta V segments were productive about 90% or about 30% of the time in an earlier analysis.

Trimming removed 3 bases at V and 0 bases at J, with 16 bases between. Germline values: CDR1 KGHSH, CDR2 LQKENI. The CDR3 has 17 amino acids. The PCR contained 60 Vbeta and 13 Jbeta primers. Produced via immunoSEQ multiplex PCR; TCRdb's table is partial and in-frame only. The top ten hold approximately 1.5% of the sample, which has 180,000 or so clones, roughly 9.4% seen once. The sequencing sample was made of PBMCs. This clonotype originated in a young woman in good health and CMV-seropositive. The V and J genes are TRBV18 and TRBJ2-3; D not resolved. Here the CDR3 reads CASSPELAVTSTDTQYF. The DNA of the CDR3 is TGTGCCAGCTCACCTGAGTTAGCCGTCACAAGCACAGATACGCAGTATTTT.